This is a list of T cell receptor beta chains from one sample in a study of blood T cell repertoires in COVID-19. Clones were read by immunoSEQ multiplex PCR, and TCRdb kept only the in-frame ones, dropping some. The sample gives 95,000 to 100,000 clones, 91% of which show up once; roughly 17% is in the top ten. The sequencing input was peripheral blood. These receptors were collected from a man aged 50-59 years with acute or convalescent COVID-19. The CDR3 runs from the conserved cysteine through the conserved F or W. A D gene is named only where the DNA matches it firmly. A row's size may be missing; if present it is once, few, many or a size class.

clone size: .
J gene: TRBJ2-7
V gene: TRBV5-5
D gene: TRBD1
CDR3 protein: CASGGTGSSYEQYF
CDR3 DNA: TGTGCCAGCGGAGGGACAGGTAGCTCCTACGAGCAGTACTTC

clone size: .
J gene: TRBJ1-4
V gene: TRBV9
D gene: TRBD1
CDR3 protein: CASARGQANEKLFF
CDR3 DNA: TGTGCCAGCGCCAGGGGGCAAGCTAATGAAAAACTGTTTTTT

clone size: .
J gene: TRBJ1-3
V gene: TRBV7-8
D gene: .
CDR3 protein: CASRSDKDGRVIYF
CDR3 DNA: TGTGCCAGCAGATCAGACAAAGACGGCCGTGTCATATATTTT

clone size: .
J gene: TRBJ2-5
V gene: TRBV5-1
D gene: .
CDR3 protein: CASSLVPLGGETQYF
CDR3 DNA: TGCGCCAGCAGCTTGGTACCCCTTGGAGGGGAGACCCAGTACTTC

clone size: .
J gene: TRBJ1-5
V gene: TRBV11-2
D gene: .
CDR3 protein: CASSLLETGLQPQHF
CDR3 DNA: TGTGCCAGCAGCCTCCTGGAGACAGGTCTTCAGCCCCAGCATTTT

clone size: .
J gene: TRBJ1-2
V gene: TRBV20-1
D gene: .
CDR3 protein: CSASSSGGSGGYTF
CDR3 DNA: TGCAGTGCTAGTTCCTCGGGAGGGAGCGGCGGCTACACCTTC

clone size: .
J gene: TRBJ1-1
V gene: TRBV4-1
D gene: .
CDR3 protein: CASSQDRVGTEAFF
CDR3 DNA: TGCGCCAGCAGCCAAGACAGGGTGGGCACTGAAGCTTTCTTT

clone size: .
J gene: TRBJ1-5
V gene: TRBV5-1
D gene: TRBD1
CDR3 protein: CASSPTGDDYQPQHF
CDR3 DNA: TGCGCCAGCAGCCCTACAGGGGATGACTATCAGCCCCAGCATTTT

clone size: .
J gene: TRBJ2-5
V gene: TRBV7-9
D gene: .
CDR3 protein: CASSWRQEETQYF
CDR3 DNA: TGTGCCAGCAGCTGGCGACAGGAAGAGACCCAGTACTTC

clone size: .
J gene: TRBJ2-2
V gene: TRBV6-5
D gene: .
CDR3 protein: CASSYVGGPGELFF
CDR3 DNA: TGTGCCAGCAGTTACGTGGGGGGGCCCGGGGAGCTGTTTTTT

clone size: .
J gene: TRBJ2-7
V gene: TRBV6-5
D gene: TRBD1
CDR3 protein: CASSGGQGASEQYF
CDR3 DNA: TGTGCCAGCAGCGGAGGACAGGGGGCGAGCGAGCAGTACTTC

clone size: .
J gene: TRBJ1-2
V gene: TRBV12-3/TRBV12-4
D gene: .
CDR3 protein: CASSSLGGYTF
CDR3 DNA: TGTGCCAGCAGTTCTCTCGGGGGCTACACCTTC

clone size: .
J gene: TRBJ1-2
V gene: TRBV19
D gene: TRBD1
CDR3 protein: CASSMAGTGLNYGYTF
CDR3 DNA: TGTGCCAGTAGTATGGCCGGGACAGGGCTGAACTATGGCTACACCTTC

clone size: .
J gene: TRBJ1-6
V gene: TRBV9
D gene: .
CDR3 protein: CASSVDIETLSSYNSPLHF
CDR3 DNA: TGTGCCAGCAGCGTAGACATCGAGACTCTAAGCTCCTATAATTCACCCCTCCACTTT

clone size: few
J gene: TRBJ1-1
V gene: TRBV7-8
D gene: .
CDR3 protein: CASSAGRMNTEAFF
CDR3 DNA: TGTGCCAGCAGCGCCGGGAGAATGAACACTGAAGCTTTCTTT

clone size: .
J gene: TRBJ1-1
V gene: TRBV20-1
D gene: TRBD1
CDR3 protein: CSASGTENTEAFF
CDR3 DNA: TGCAGTGCTAGTGGGACAGAGAACACTGAAGCTTTCTTT

clone size: .
J gene: TRBJ2-6
V gene: TRBV18
D gene: .
CDR3 protein: CASSPRESSFLGANVLTF
CDR3 DNA: TGTGCCAGCTCACCACGAGAGAGCTCCTTCCTTGGGGCCAACGTCCTGACTTTC

clone size: .
J gene: TRBJ1-1
V gene: TRBV5-4
D gene: TRBD1
CDR3 protein: CASSPAGTGGWNTEAFF
CDR3 DNA: TGTGCCAGCAGCCCCGCGGGGACAGGGGGCTGGAACACTGAAGCTTTCTTT

clone size: once
J gene: TRBJ1-4
V gene: TRBV5-8
D gene: TRBD1
CDR3 protein: CASRLGQNEKLFF
CDR3 DNA: TGTGCCAGCAGGCTGGGACAGAATGAAAAACTGTTTTTT

clone size: .
J gene: TRBJ2-1
V gene: TRBV7-2
D gene: TRBD2
CDR3 protein: CASTRLAGGNEQFF
CDR3 DNA: TGTGCCAGCACGAGACTAGCGGGGGGCAATGAGCAGTTCTTC